This T cell receptor (beta chain) was observed in a study of Tregs in tolerant kidney transplant recipients. Thawed PBMCs were FACS-sorted into unstimulated CD4+CD25+CD127- regulatory T cells, CD4+CD25- non-regulatory cells, CD4 and CD8 cells. Regulatory T cells were sorted from thawed PBMCs rested overnight at 37°C with around 220 IU/ml IL-2. The CDR3 has 16 residues. CDR1 and CDR2 from the germline V gene are MGHRA and YSYEKL. The V and J ends lost 6 bases and 3 bases respectively, with 18 bases between them. Using immunoSEQ multiplex PCR, the repertoire was profiled, and TCRdb retains in-frame clones only, with some absent. Found here are some 74,000 clones, 91% of them singletons; the top ten hold about 0.36%.

The material sequenced was Tregs from blood, taken before the transplant. The rearrangement links TRBV4-1 to TRBJ1-3, with no clear D. The TCR originated in a human donor who received a combined kidney and bone marrow transplant. The CDR3 region has the DNA TGCGCCAGCAGTCCCCCCGAGGCCCGGATTGGAAACACCATATATTTT. Encoded protein: CASSPPEARIGNTIYF.